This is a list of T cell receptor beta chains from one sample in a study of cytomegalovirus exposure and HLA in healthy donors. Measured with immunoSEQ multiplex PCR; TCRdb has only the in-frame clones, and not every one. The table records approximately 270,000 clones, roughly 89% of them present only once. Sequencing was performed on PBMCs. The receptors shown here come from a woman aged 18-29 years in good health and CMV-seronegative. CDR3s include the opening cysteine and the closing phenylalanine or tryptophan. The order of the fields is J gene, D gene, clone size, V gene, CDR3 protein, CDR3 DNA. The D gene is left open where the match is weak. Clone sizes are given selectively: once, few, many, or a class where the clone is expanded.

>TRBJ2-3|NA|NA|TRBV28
CASNTKMYYSTDTQYF
TGTGCCAGCAACACAAAGATGTACTACAGCACAGATACGCAGTATTTT
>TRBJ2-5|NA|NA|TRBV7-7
CASSGRAGETQYF
TGTGCTAGCAGCGGCAGGGCCGGGGAGACCCAGTACTTC
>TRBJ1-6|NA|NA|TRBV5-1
CASSLAQNNSPLHF
TGCGCCAGCAGCTTGGCACAGAATAATTCACCCCTCCACTTT
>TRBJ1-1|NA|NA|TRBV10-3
CAISELGRSMNTEAFF
TGTGCCATCAGTGAACTGGGCCGCTCTATGAACACTGAAGCTTTCTTT
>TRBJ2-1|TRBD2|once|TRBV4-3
CASSQGLAGGALGEQFF
TGCGCCAGCAGCCAAGGGCTAGCGGGGGGCGCACTGGGTGAGCAGTTCTTC
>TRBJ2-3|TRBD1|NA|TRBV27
CASSIPQGASTDTQYF
TGTGCCAGCAGCATCCCACAGGGGGCGAGCACAGATACGCAGTATTTT
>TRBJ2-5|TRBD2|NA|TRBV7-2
CASSLAPSGGETQYF
TGTGCCAGCAGCTTAGCGCCTAGCGGGGGGGAGACCCAGTACTTC
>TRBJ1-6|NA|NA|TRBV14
CASSLQGLPNSPLHF
TGTGCCAGCAGCCTACAGGGCCTGCCGAATTCACCCCTCCACTTT
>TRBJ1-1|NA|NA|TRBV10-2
CASSEFVAAEAFF
TGCGCCAGCAGTGAGTTTGTGGCCGCTGAAGCTTTCTTT
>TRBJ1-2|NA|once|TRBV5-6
CASSLALGGGYTF
TGTGCCAGCAGCTTGGCCCTTGGGGGGGGCTACACCTTC
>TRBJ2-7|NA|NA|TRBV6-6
CASSYRPGRYEQYF
TGTGCCAGCAGTTACCGGCCAGGAAGGTACGAGCAGTACTTC
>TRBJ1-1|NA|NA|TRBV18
CASSPLRGMNTEAFF
TGTGCCAGCTCACCACTCCGCGGGATGAACACTGAAGCTTTCTTT
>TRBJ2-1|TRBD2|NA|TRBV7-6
CASRTTRPSGAGRPNEQFF
TGTGCCAGCAGGACGACCAGACCGAGCGGGGCCGGACGTCCCAATGAGCAGTTCTTC
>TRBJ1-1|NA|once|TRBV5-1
CASSRTANTEAFF
TGCGCCAGCAGCCGCACAGCGAACACTGAAGCTTTCTTT
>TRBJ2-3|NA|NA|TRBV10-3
CATNRDSPTDTQYF
TGTGCCACAAATCGGGACTCTCCCACAGATACGCAGTATTTT
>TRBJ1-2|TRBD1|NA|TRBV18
CASSPTDRGQGYTF
TGTGCCAGCTCACCGACGGACAGGGGGCAAGGCTACACCTTC
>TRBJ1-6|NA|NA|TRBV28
CASSPQRPQGRVNNSPLHF
TGTGCCAGCAGCCCGCAAAGGCCCCAGGGGAGGGTAAACAATTCACCCCTCCACTTT
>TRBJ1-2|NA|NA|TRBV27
CASSLTGSGYGYTF
TGTGCCAGCAGTTTAACAGGTTCGGGCTATGGCTACACCTTC
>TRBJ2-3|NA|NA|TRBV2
CASLPSRVSSTDTQYF
TGTGCCAGCCTACCCTCCAGGGTCTCTAGCACAGATACGCAGTATTTT
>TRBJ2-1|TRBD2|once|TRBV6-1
CASRIGRGDYNEQFF
TGTGCCAGCAGGATAGGGCGGGGGGACTACAATGAGCAGTTCTTC
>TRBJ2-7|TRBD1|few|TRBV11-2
CASSLVTGPSYEQYF
TGTGCCAGCAGCTTAGTGACAGGGCCCTCCTACGAGCAGTACTTC
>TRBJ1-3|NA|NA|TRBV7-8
CASSLGGNRNTIYF
TGTGCCAGCAGCCTGGGAGGGAACCGTAACACCATATATTTT